This T cell receptor beta chain was sequenced in a study of T cells in Graves' hyperthyroidism and ophthalmopathy. Regarding the study as a whole: Among clonotypes expanded in thyroid above 0.001, most were also found in blood. For ophthalmopathy, model prediction preceded onset by a median roughly 6.5 months.

Each diagnosis was grounded in clinical symptoms, serum thyroxine and TRAb, thyroid ultrasound, and orbital computed tomography. CDR1 is LGHNA, CDR2 YNFKEQ, per germline. With V trimmed by 4 bases and J by 4 bases, 3 bases remained unmatched. The CDR3 runs to 15 residues. TCR beta CDR3 regions were amplified from RNA. In the first-round RT-PCR of the TCR CDR3, the HTBI primer set was used. One entry per CDR3 protein, called by TCRdb with MiXCR from the multiplex PCR reads. Here the sample spans approximately 700,000 distinct CDR3 sequences, roughly 17% being singletons. For this clonotype: Its antigen is unidentified.

The chain has TRBV4-2 and TRBJ2-7, with 14 bases matching TRBD2. The sample consisted of blood. This receptor was taken from a man aged 18 to 29 with Graves' hyperthyroidism. CDR3 sequence: CASSRGTSGSYEQYF. The CDR3 DNA follows: TGTGCCAGCAGCCGCGGGACTAGCGGGAGTTACGAGCAGTACTTC.